This T cell receptor (beta chain) appears in the sequencing data of a study of blood T cell repertoires in COVID-19. Authors' methods: Amplification of reference gene primers was used by the study to estimate nucleated cell counts. TCRdb's copy holds only in-frame clones and misses some; the assay was immunoSEQ multiplex PCR. V, J and clone size reflect that table, while D and trimming were determined from the DNA. The sample records about 140,000 clones, about 86% being singletons. The ends were cut back, 4 bases at V and 5 bases at J, with 16 bases in the middle. The germline gives CDR1 SGHTA, CDR2 FQGTGA. CDR3 length: 15 amino acids.

This clonotype was obtained from a woman aged 40 to 50 with acute or convalescent COVID-19. What was sequenced was peripheral blood. The chain joins TRBV7-3 to TRBJ2-3, with TRBD2 as a possible D gene (6 bases). The CDR3 DNA follows: TGTGCCAGCAGCTCCCTCTCCCTAGCGCAAGATACGCAGTATTTT. Its protein is CASSSLSLAQDTQYF.